One sample yielded the 31 T cell receptor beta chains listed below, sequenced in a study of shared clonotypes between healthy human individuals. Here immunoSEQ multiplex PCR was the method, and the copy in TCRdb shows in-frame clones only, minus some. The sample carries more than 2 million clones, more than 90% recorded once. Source material: naive CD4+ T cells sorted from blood. Subset specified: CD45RA+ positively selected. The source is a man aged 18 to 30 in good health.

With regard to this clone: The junction differs from germline at one of its ends, possibly a read error. The chain joins TRBV28 to TRBJ2-3; perhaps D is TRBD1 or TRBD2 (5 bases each). The CDR3 is 15 amino acids. The V gene's germline CDR1 is MDHEN and CDR2 SYDVKM. For the CDR3, the DNA is TGTGCCAGCCCCCCGACCGGGGCCAGCAGAGATACGCAGTATTTT. It translates to CASPPTGASRDTQYF.

J is TRBJ1-5 and V is TRBV10-3, with D possibly matching TRBD1 (5 bases). The CDR3 runs to 14 residues. Deletions cut 4 bases from V and 2 bases from J, with 9 bases between. From germline, CDR1 is ENHRY and CDR2 SYGVKD. The CDR3 spells CAISVGEGNQPQHF. The CDR3, as DNA: TGTGCCATCAGTGTGGGGGAGGGCAATCAGCCCCAGCATTTT.

The chain uses TRBV21-1 and TRBJ2-2. TRBV21-1 counts as a pseudogene. The CDR3 runs 16 residues. The CDR3 DNA sequence: TGTGCCAGCGAAGATGAGGGACGCGAGAACACCGGGGAGCTGTTTTTT. Translating it yields CASEDEGRENTGELFF.

For this clone: Other DNA sequences of this sample code for an identical CDR3. This chain uses TRBV18 with TRBJ2-7; D call uncertain. This CDR3 is built from 13 residues. In germline, CDR1 is KGHSH, CDR2 LQKENI. Trimming left V 1 base short and J 6 bases short, with 10 bases between. In DNA form, the CDR3 reads TGTGCCAGCTCACCACTTGCCGGTGGCGAGCAGTACTTC. Encoded protein: CASSPLAGGEQYF. Supplemented by reference TRBV18 and TRBJ2-7, the full variable domain reads NAGVMQNPRHLVRRRGQEARLRCSPMKGHSHVYWYRQLPEEGLKFMVYLQKENIIDESGMPKERFSAEFPKEGPSILRIQQVVRGDSAAYFCASSPLAGGEQYFGPGTRLTVT.

CDR3 region: CASSIGPTLLDYGYTF. The CDR3 bases are TGTGCCAGTAGTATCGGGCCCACGCTGCTGGACTATGGCTACACCTTC. This rearrangement joins TRBV19 to TRBJ1-2; D unclear. CDR1 and CDR2 (germline): LNHDA, SQIVND (reference sequence). With 3 bases removed from V and 3 bases from J, the gap between germline ends came to 17 bases. CDR3 length equals 16 residues.

This chain connects TRBV7-9 to TRBJ1-3; 7 positions match TRBD1. V gave up 6 bases and J gave up 4 bases; unmatched junction bases: 6. The germline V gene encodes CDR1 SEHNR and CDR2 FQNEAQ (reference sequence). The CDR3 has 14 residues. CDR3 sequence (DNA): TGTGCCAGCAGGTCGACAGGGTTAGGAAACACCATATATTTT. As protein: CASRSTGLGNTIYF.

As for this clone: Different DNA sequences within this sample yield the same CDR3. The rearrangement uses TRBV6-5 and TRBJ1-2, with a possible D match to TRBD1 (6 bases). Germline V CDR1 and CDR2: MNHEY, SVGAGI. V was clipped by 5 bases and J by 4 bases, with 8 bases between them. This CDR3 region has 12 residues. CDR3 residues: CASSTGIYGYTF. DNA of the CDR3: TGTGCCAGCAGTACAGGGATCTATGGCTACACCTTC.

CDR3 nucleotides: TGTGCCAGCAGCGCAGGCCCGGGACTAGCGGACAATGAGCAGTTCTTC. Amino acid sequence: CASSAGPGLADNEQFF. The chain carries TRBV7-9 and TRBJ2-1; TRBD2 matches at 11 bases. V trimming: 5 bases; J trimming: 5 bases; junction bases outside the gene matches: 8. The CDR3 is 16 residues long. The germline V gene has CDR1 SEHNR and CDR2 FQNEAQ (reference sequence).

The CDR3 DNA follows: TGTGCCAGCAGCGTAGAAACCATCGAAGGTCCGGAAGGTTCTGGCTACACCTTC. Translating gives CASSVETIEGPEGSGYTF. The chain combines TRBV7-2 with TRBJ1-2; D unclear. This CDR3 region has 18 residues. Germline V gives CDR1 SGHTA, CDR2 FQGNSA. The V end lost 5 bases, the J end lost 7 bases, and 29 bases lay between the germline ends.

For this clone: Within the sample, other DNA sequences also encode this same CDR3. The chain links TRBV5-6 to TRBJ2-7; D call uncertain. The CDR3 length is 12 residues. Trimming left V 3 bases short and J 2 bases short, with 6 bases between. In germline, CDR1 is SGHDT, CDR2 YYEEEE. The CDR3, as DNA: TGTGCCAGCAGCTACTTGGCCTACGAGCAGTACTTC. Protein sequence: CASSYLAYEQYF.

The chain carries TRBV6-5 and TRBJ2-2; 7 nucleotides line up with TRBD2. The CDR3 covers 15 residues. Germline V gene lookup returns CDR1 MNHEY and CDR2 SVGAGI. After removal of 4 bases from V and 5 bases from J, the junction contained 7 bases not matched to a gene. The CDR3 DNA reads TGTGCCAGCAGTTTAGGGCTAGCGGAAACCGGGGAGCTGTTTTTT. Amino acid sequence: CASSLGLAETGELFF.

The CDR3, as DNA: TGTGCCAGCAGTGCCGGGACAGGGACCAATCAGCCCCAGCATTTT. It encodes CASSAGTGTNQPQHF. This chain links TRBV27 with TRBJ1-5, with TRBD1 matching over 9 bases. The germline gives CDR1 MNHEY, CDR2 SMNVEV (reference sequence). There are 15 residues in the CDR3. The V gene end was trimmed by 5 bases and the J gene end by 3 bases; junction bases not matched to a gene: 5.

This clone was recorded a few times. The rearrangement uses TRBV6-1 and TRBJ1-1; 8 nucleotides match TRBD1. This CDR3 is built from 15 residues. V was clipped by 10 bases and J by 3 bases; unmatched bases: 13. The germline gives CDR1 MNHNS, CDR2 SASEGT. The DNA for the CDR3 is TGTGCCACCGGAGGCCGTGGGGGACAGGACACTGAAGCTTTCTTT. Amino acids: CATGGRGGQDTEAFF.

This chain joins TRBV29-1 and TRBJ2-1, with a weak D call TRBD1 (6 bases). This CDR3 is 12 amino acids long. CDR1 SQVTM and CDR2 ANQGSEA come from the germline V gene. The V end was cut by 7 bases, the J end by 4 bases, with 11 bases between. The CDR3 here is CSERQEYNEQFF. In DNA form, the CDR3 reads TGCAGCGAACGACAGGAATACAATGAGCAGTTCTTC.

J is TRBJ1-2 and V is TRBV28; the D gene is possibly TRBD1 (5 bases). The germline V and J ends were trimmed by 8 bases and 4 bases, with 14 bases remaining between them. The CDR3 is made up of 13 amino acids. Germline CDR1 is MDHEN and CDR2 is SYDVKM. The CDR3 DNA follows: TGTGCCAGCGGAACAGGCATCCCCTATGGCTACACCTTC. Translating it yields CASGTGIPYGYTF.

The chain combines TRBV19 with TRBJ1-6; 7 bases align to TRBD1. CDR3 length: 15 residues. Trimming removed 7 bases from V and 7 bases from J; junction bases left unmatched: 10. Per the germline V gene, CDR1 is LNHDA and CDR2 is SQIVND (reference sequence). As DNA, the CDR3 is TGTGCCAGTAACCCCGGGGGGACAGTCAATTCACCCCTCCACTTT. It codes for CASNPGGTVNSPLHF. The complete variable domain, with remaining parts taken from reference TRBV19 and TRBJ1-6, reads DGGITQSPKYLFRKEGQNVTLSCEQNLNHDAMYWYRQDPGQGLRLIYYSQIVNDFQKGDIAEGYSVSREKKESFPLTVTSAQKNPTAFYLCASNPGGTVNSPLHFGNGTRLTVT.

In regard to this clone: Other DNA sequences within the sample encode an identical CDR3. This chain joins TRBV5-1 and TRBJ2-1, with D possibly matching TRBD1 (5 bases). Germline assignment: CDR1 SGHRS and CDR2 YFSETQ. Trimming shortened V by 1 base and J by 5 bases, and 10 bases separated the two germline ends. The CDR3 runs 14 residues. The CDR3 nucleotides read TGCGCCAGCAGCTTGACAGCAGGGAACAATGAGCAGTTCTTC. Protein sequence: CASSLTAGNNEQFF. The whole variable domain, filled in from reference TRBV5-1 and TRBJ2-1, reads KAGVTQTPRYLIKTRGQQVTLSCSPISGHRSVSWYQQTPGQGLQFLFEYFSETQRNKGNFPGRFSGRQFSNSRSEMNVSTLELGDSALYLCASSLTAGNNEQFFGPGTRLTVL.

The rearrangement links TRBV18 to TRBJ2-7; D perhaps matches TRBD2 (7 bases). Trimming removed 6 bases from V and 4 bases from J, with 19 bases in between. In germline, CDR1 is KGHSH, CDR2 LQKENI. The CDR3 length is 15 residues. CDR3 bases: TGTGCCAGCTCCCTGGGGGCGGGAGAGATGTACGAGCAGTACTTC. Amino acid sequence: CASSLGAGEMYEQYF.

J is TRBJ2-7 and V is TRBV5-5, with TRBD1 matching over 7 bases. V lost 0 bases to trimming and J lost 3 bases; unmatched junction nucleotides: 9. Germline CDR1 is SGHKS and CDR2 is YYEKEE (reference sequence). The CDR3 is 16 amino acids. In DNA form, the CDR3 reads TGTGCCAGCAGCTTGGCCGAGAGGACAGGTGTCTACGAGCAGTACTTC. Translating it yields CASSLAERTGVYEQYF.

This clone was counted a single time. The chain joins TRBV7-2 to TRBJ1-1, with 7 bases matching TRBD1. Germline values: CDR1 SGHTA, CDR2 FQGNSA. The CDR3 extends over 16 amino acids. Trimming at V came to 5 bases and at J to 4 bases, leaving 13 bases not matched to a gene. The CDR3 loop is CASSEPGQPSPTEAFF. In nucleotides, the CDR3 is TGTGCCAGCAGCGAACCGGGACAGCCTTCCCCCACTGAAGCTTTCTTT.

The J gene is TRBJ2-4, the V gene TRBV6-1; D not certain. Germline V gene sequence: CDR1 MNHNS, CDR2 SASEGT. The CDR3 contains 14 residues. Trimming stripped 3 bases from V and 6 bases from J, with 12 bases between. The CDR3 DNA sequence: TGTGCCAGCAGTGAGTGGCAGTTTGGAAACATTCAGTACTTC. Protein: CASSEWQFGNIQYF.

This clone has only one observation. The chain combines TRBV4-3 with TRBJ2-5; TRBD1 matches at 11 bases. V lost 0 bases to trimming and J lost 5 bases; unmatched junction nucleotides: 8. The CDR3 length is 17 residues. Germline lookup yields CDR1 LGHNA and CDR2 YSLEER. The CDR3, as DNA: TGCGCCAGCAGCCAAGATCGGCCGGGGACAGGGGGGGAGACCCAGTACTTC. Translation gives CASSQDRPGTGGETQYF.

The CDR3 DNA follows: TGTGCCAGCAGCTCGCCCGGGACAGGGATAACGAATGGCTACACCTTC. Amino acid sequence: CASSSPGTGITNGYTF. The V call is TRBV7-3, the J call TRBJ1-2; 9 bases fit TRBD1. The V gene's germline CDR1 is SGHTA and CDR2 FQGTGA. V was pared by 4 bases and J by 6 bases, with 12 bases of the junction left unmatched. This CDR3 is 16 amino acids long.

This clone came up once. This chain joins TRBV10-3 and TRBJ2-1, with D tentatively TRBD2 (6 bases). This CDR3 is built from 14 residues. Germline assignment: CDR1 ENHRY and CDR2 SYGVKD. V shed 0 bases and J shed 6 bases, with 9 bases lying between them. The CDR3 DNA reads as TGTGCCATCAGTGAGTCGCTAGCGACCAATGAGCAGTTCTTC. Its protein product is CAISESLATNEQFF.

The genes are TRBV30 and TRBJ2-1, with TRBD2 matching 10 bases. Trimming took 3 bases from V and 7 from J; bases not matched to a gene: 9. Germline lookup yields CDR1 GTSNPN and CDR2 SVGIG (reference sequence). The CDR3 runs to 15 residues. The CDR3 DNA sequence: TGTGCCTGGAGGGTAGCGGGGGGCCGGCGGAATGAGCAGTTCTTC. The encoded protein is CAWRVAGGRRNEQFF.

This chain connects TRBV5-1 to TRBJ1-2, with D unclear. The CDR3 contains 14 residues. Germline V lookup: CDR1 SGHRS, CDR2 YFSETQ. V lost 0 bases and J 4 bases, leaving 10 bases between the germline ends. CDR3 amino acids: CASSLADMGYGYTF. The CDR3 DNA is TGCGCCAGCAGCTTGGCCGATATGGGCTATGGCTACACCTTC.

The chain joins TRBV13 to TRBJ1-5; tentative D call: TRBD1 (6 bases). The V gene's germline CDR1 is PRHDT and CDR2 FYEKMQ (reference sequence). The V end was cut by 5 bases, the J end by 4 bases, with 12 bases between. This CDR3 has 14 amino acids. This CDR3 reads CASSRTVQNQPQHF. The CDR3 nucleotides read TGTGCCAGCAGCCGGACAGTACAGAATCAGCCCCAGCATTTT.

V is TRBV5-1 and J is TRBJ2-7; 13 nucleotides align to TRBD2. Germline values: CDR1 SGHRS, CDR2 YFSETQ. V trimming: 1 base; J trimming: 5 bases; junction bases outside the gene matches: 3. The CDR3 extends over 15 amino acids. The CDR3 region has the DNA TGCGCCAGCAGCTTGAGACTAGCGGGGGGAAACGAGCAGTACTTC. Translation: CASSLRLAGGNEQYF.

The chain links TRBV10-3 to TRBJ1-4, with TRBD1 matching 7 bases. Germline CDR1 reads ENHRY; CDR2 reads SYGVKD. Trimming at V came to 10 bases and at J to 8 bases, leaving 7 bases not matched to a gene. This CDR3 spans 12 amino acids. Here the CDR3 DNA reads TGTGCCAGCAGACAGGGAGGGGAAAAACTGTTTTTT. Protein product: CASRQGGEKLFF.

V and J are TRBV29-1 and TRBJ2-3; D gene ambiguous. The CDR3 contains 13 residues. Looked up from germline, CDR1 is SQVTM and CDR2 is ANQGSEA. Between the trimmed V and J ends, which lost 6 bases and 0 bases, there was a span of 10 bases. CDR3 DNA sequence: TGCAGCGTCCCCCCCCAGAGCACAGATACGCAGTATTTT. As protein: CSVPPQSTDTQYF.

The V call is TRBV5-6, the J call TRBJ2-1, with D perhaps assigned TRBD1 or TRBD2 (5 bases each). The V gene lost 4 bases and the J gene lost 4 bases, with 12 bases spanning the gap. CDR3 length: 14 residues. Germline V lookup: CDR1 SGHDT, CDR2 YYEEEE. CDR3 DNA sequence: TGTGCCAGCAGCGGGACGGGGTGGTACAATGAGCAGTTCTTC. It translates to CASSGTGWYNEQFF.